The rows below give T cell receptor beta chains drawn from one sample of a study of blood T cell repertoires in COVID-19. Produced via immunoSEQ multiplex PCR; TCRdb's table is partial and in-frame only. The top ten clones hold around 6% of a sample with almost 70,000 clones, roughly 88% of them seen once. What was sequenced was peripheral blood. These receptors were collected from a woman in her seventies with acute or convalescent COVID-19. Both conserved end residues are trimmed from each CDR3. Part of the rows lack a size; the others show once, few, many or a class for expanded clones.

v_call: TRBV7-9
j_call: TRBJ1-1
clone_size: NA
cdr3_aa: ASSLGQGLTEAF

v_call: TRBV5-5
j_call: TRBJ1-2
clone_size: NA
cdr3_aa: ASSTDYTGGGYNGYT

v_call: TRBV28
j_call: TRBJ1-1
clone_size: NA
cdr3_aa: ASSYKGAGTGNTEAF

v_call: TRBV19
j_call: TRBJ1-1
clone_size: few
cdr3_aa: ASSIQASNTEAF

v_call: TRBV3-1/TRBV3-2
j_call: TRBJ2-1
clone_size: NA
cdr3_aa: ASSLDRLNEQF

v_call: TRBV28
j_call: TRBJ1-5
clone_size: NA
cdr3_aa: ASSPGGDSNQPQH

v_call: TRBV13
j_call: TRBJ1-2
clone_size: NA
cdr3_aa: ASSRGLVDYGYT

v_call: TRBV5-4
j_call: TRBJ2-1
clone_size: NA
cdr3_aa: ASTLTSGNNEQF

v_call: TRBV7-9
j_call: TRBJ2-6
clone_size: NA
cdr3_aa: ASSSGGTSGANVLT

v_call: TRBV27
j_call: TRBJ2-2
clone_size: NA
cdr3_aa: ASTSLLPTGELF

v_call: TRBV2
j_call: TRBJ1-3
clone_size: few
cdr3_aa: ASSPAMVNTIY

v_call: TRBV11-3
j_call: TRBJ2-1
clone_size: NA
cdr3_aa: ASSRLRGVNEQF

v_call: TRBV24-1
j_call: TRBJ2-1
clone_size: medium-sized
cdr3_aa: ATSGGDNEQF

v_call: TRBV5-4
j_call: TRBJ1-3
clone_size: NA
cdr3_aa: ASSLRGQGNTIY

v_call: TRBV28
j_call: TRBJ1-6
clone_size: NA
cdr3_aa: ASREGPYNSPLH

v_call: TRBV28
j_call: TRBJ1-4
clone_size: NA
cdr3_aa: ASSLSRTGEKLF

v_call: TRBV10-3
j_call: TRBJ1-3
clone_size: NA
cdr3_aa: AISPLDTGNTIY

v_call: TRBV7-6
j_call: TRBJ1-5
clone_size: NA
cdr3_aa: ASSLRGGQGLTVAQPQH

v_call: TRBV7-2
j_call: TRBJ2-2
clone_size: once
cdr3_aa: ASSLGGGSGELF

v_call: TRBV5-1
j_call: TRBJ2-5
clone_size: NA
cdr3_aa: ASSLYETQY

v_call: TRBV14
j_call: TRBJ1-1
clone_size: NA
cdr3_aa: ASSQQVGTEAF

v_call: TRBV6-5
j_call: TRBJ1-1
clone_size: NA
cdr3_aa: ASSQGRSTEAF

v_call: TRBV6-5
j_call: TRBJ2-7
clone_size: NA
cdr3_aa: ASCYRAGAYEQY

v_call: TRBV25-1
j_call: TRBJ2-1
clone_size: NA
cdr3_aa: ASSDPYRGLYNEQF

v_call: TRBV5-1
j_call: TRBJ1-3
clone_size: once
cdr3_aa: ASSQDSFSGNTIY

v_call: TRBV6-4
j_call: TRBJ2-2
clone_size: NA
cdr3_aa: ASSRQGLNTGELF

v_call: TRBV5-4
j_call: TRBJ1-2
clone_size: NA
cdr3_aa: ASSFNRGLDGYT

v_call: TRBV27
j_call: TRBJ2-7
clone_size: NA
cdr3_aa: ASSRRSAYEQY

v_call: TRBV29-1
j_call: TRBJ2-1
clone_size: NA
cdr3_aa: SVSPQGNEQF

v_call: TRBV27
j_call: TRBJ1-2
clone_size: NA
cdr3_aa: ASRGTGGSYGYT

v_call: TRBV18
j_call: TRBJ1-5
clone_size: NA
cdr3_aa: ASSPDRNQPQH

v_call: TRBV3-1/TRBV3-2
j_call: TRBJ1-1
clone_size: few
cdr3_aa: ASSQGQGDTEAF

v_call: TRBV7-9
j_call: TRBJ2-7
clone_size: NA
cdr3_aa: ASSFQADSSYEQY

v_call: TRBV5-6
j_call: TRBJ1-6
clone_size: NA
cdr3_aa: ASSSDRGLNSPLH

v_call: TRBV29-1
j_call: TRBJ2-1
clone_size: NA
cdr3_aa: SVPERRTLGYEQF